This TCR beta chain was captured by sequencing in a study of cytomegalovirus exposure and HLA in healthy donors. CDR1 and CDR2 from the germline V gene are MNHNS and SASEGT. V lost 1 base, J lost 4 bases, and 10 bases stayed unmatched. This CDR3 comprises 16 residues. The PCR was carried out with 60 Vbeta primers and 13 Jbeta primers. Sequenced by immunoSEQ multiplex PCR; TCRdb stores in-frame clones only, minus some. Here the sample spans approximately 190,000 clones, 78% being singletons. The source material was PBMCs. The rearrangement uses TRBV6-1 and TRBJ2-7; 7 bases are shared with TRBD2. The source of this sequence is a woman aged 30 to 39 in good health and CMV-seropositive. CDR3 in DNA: TGTGCCAGCAGTGAAGGAATCGTGAGGGAGGGATACGAGCAGTACTTC. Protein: CASSEGIVREGYEQYF.